This T cell receptor (beta chain) was captured by sequencing in a study of control samples from healthy donors and cancer patients (dated by TCRdb to the early 2020s). As to this clone: The specificity of this receptor is unknown. Base qualities were left out, and no much larger clone turns up one base away.

Taken from cysteine to phenylalanine, the CDR3 has 16 residues. Of all the DNA, just the CDR3 is kept, 48 bases in frame from base 1. The germline V gene gives CDR1 as WSHSY and CDR2 as SAAADI. Here V drops 3 bases and J drops 8 bases, and the junction holds 6 bases not matched to any gene. Receptor amplification or capture employed the immunoSEQ multiplex PCR assay. TCRdb mirrors the immuneACCESS table, restricted to in-frame sequences. Some clones are absent from its copies; in checked studies, under half trace to an unresolved V gene, and the reason for the others is unknown. This sample has 100,000 to 150,000 clones in its table, and 89% of those were observed once. The ten largest make up over 6.5% of the sample.

The chain links TRBV10-2 with TRBJ2-1, with TRBD2 identical over 14 junction bases. The source of this sequence is a man aged 50-59 years with head and neck cancer. Material for sequencing was PBMCs. CDR3 loop: CASSEPGLAGVDEQFF. The DNA is as follows: TGCGCCAGCAGTGAACCGGGACTAGCGGGGGTTGATGAGCAGTTCTTC.